This T cell receptor (beta chain) was captured by sequencing in a study of HIV-infected patients and healthy controls. The repertoire came from unfractionated whole blood and reflected all unsorted peripheral T cells. This CDR3 contains 17 residues. The germline CDR1 and CDR2 sequences are KGHSH and LQKENI. Unmatched junction bases numbered 6, after V lost 1 base and J lost 1 base. In its sample, this clonotype was seen many times. Reverse transcription used 450 to 500 ng RNA and constant-region primers for alpha and beta. Separate chain-specific third strand synthesis with multiplexing indices produced the alpha and beta libraries. TCRdb re-called the 5' RACE reads through MiXCR, storing one row per CDR3 protein. Here the sample spans approximately 7,600 distinct CDR3 sequences, about 9.1% being singletons.

J is TRBJ2-1 and V is TRBV18, with 8 bases matching TRBD2. This clonotype originated in an adult with HIV infection. The input for sequencing was blood, taken before antiretroviral therapy. The chain's CDR3 is CASSPRAPGGSYNEQFF. In DNA, the CDR3 is TGTGCCAGCTCACCACGAGCCCCGGGGGGGTCCTACAATGAGCAGTTCTTC.